These 23 T cell receptor beta chains originate from one sample sequenced in a study of cytomegalovirus exposure and HLA in healthy donors. PCR employed 60 Vbeta and 13 Jbeta primers. Repertoires were generated with immunoSEQ multiplex PCR, while TCRdb's copy carries only in-frame clones and drops some. The sample includes over 200,000 clones, around 89% of them seen just once. The sample comprised PBMCs. The receptors stem from a woman aged 18-35 years in good health and CMV-seronegative.

The table lists this clone with a count of one. The rearrangement links TRBV7-9 to TRBJ2-3, with D possibly being TRBD2 (6 bases). The V gene lost 0 bases and the J gene lost 1 base, with 11 bases spanning the gap. The CDR3 runs to 16 residues. The germline gives CDR1 SEHNR, CDR2 FQNEAQ (reference sequence). The CDR3 bases are TGTGCCAGCAGCTTAGCTTCATTAGCGGGCACAGATACGCAGTATTTT. This translates into CASSLASLAGTDTQYF. The variable domain in full, with the rest retrieved from reference TRBV7-9 and TRBJ2-3, is DTGVSQNPRHKITKRGQNVTFRCDPISEHNRLYWYRQTLGQGPEFLTYFQNEAQLEKSRLLSDRFSAERPKGSFSTLEIQRTEQGDSAMYLCASSLASLAGTDTQYFGPGTRLTVL.

The rearrangement links TRBV7-2 to TRBJ2-1; 7 bases align to TRBD2. Trimming removed 5 bases from V and 4 bases from J; junction bases left unmatched: 8. Germline lookup yields CDR1 SGHTA and CDR2 FQGNSA. The length of the CDR3 is 15 residues. The CDR3 nucleotides are TGTGCCAGCAGCCCGGCTAGCGGTATTTACAATGAGCAGTTCTTC. Its translation is CASSPASGIYNEQFF.

This chain links TRBV30 with TRBJ1-4; D not resolved. The V gene's germline CDR1 is GTSNPN and CDR2 SVGIG (reference sequence). This CDR3 has 14 residues. Trimming removed 5 bases from V and 0 bases from J, with 10 bases in between. This CDR3 reads CAWYLATTNEKLFF. The CDR3 bases are TGTGCCTGGTATTTAGCCACAACTAATGAAAAACTGTTTTTT.

The V and J genes are TRBV7-9 and TRBJ1-4; D gene unclear. This CDR3 is 18 amino acids long. Germline loops: CDR1 SEHNR, CDR2 FQNEAQ (reference sequence). V lost 4 bases and J 8 bases, leaving 26 bases between the germline ends. In nucleotides, the CDR3 is TGTGCCAGCAGCTCCACCCCCGCGCCCCAGTTTAAGCGAGAAAAACTGTTTTTT. Its protein is CASSSTPAPQFKREKLFF.

The chain has TRBV1 and TRBJ2-5; TRBD2 was called by the table and not checked on the DNA. TRBV1 constitutes a pseudogene. The CDR3 covers 14 residues. CDR3 DNA: TGCACCAGCAGCCGTCCCTCTTGCGGGAGTAACCCGTACTTC. Its protein product is CTSSRPSCGSNPYF.

This chain joins TRBV4-3 and TRBJ2-5; a weak D match, TRBD2 (6 bases). The ends were cut back, 0 bases at V and 4 bases at J, with 9 bases in the middle. From germline, CDR1 is LGHNA and CDR2 YSLEER. The CDR3 runs to 14 residues. The CDR3 bases are TGCGCCAGCAGCCAAGAGGAGGGGACAGAGACCCAGTACTTC. This sequence encodes CASSQEEGTETQYF.

Remarks on this clone: Other nucleotide sequences from this sample produce the same CDR3. The chain has TRBV7-3 and TRBJ2-1; 11 bases match TRBD2. CDR1 and CDR2 from the germline V gene are SGHTA and FQGTGA. The CDR3 has 17 residues. The ends lost 5 bases at V and 1 base at J; junction bases unmatched: 7. CDR3: CASSPTGTSGSYNEQFF. DNA of the CDR3: TGTGCCAGCAGCCCTACCGGGACTAGCGGTTCCTACAATGAGCAGTTCTTC.

The chain recombines TRBV15 with TRBJ2-5; 7 bases line up with TRBD1. Germline V gene lookup returns CDR1 LNHNV and CDR2 YYDKDF (reference sequence). V lost 5 bases and J lost 1; bases outside the gene matches: 7. This CDR3 region has 15 residues. CDR3 nucleotides: TGTGCCACCAGCGGAAACAGGGGTTTCCAAGAGACCCAGTACTTC. It is translated as CATSGNRGFQETQYF.

In this sample, this clone turned up a few times. V is TRBV30 and J is TRBJ2-5; D not resolved. Germline V lookup: CDR1 GTSNPN, CDR2 SVGIG (reference sequence). V lost 0 bases, J lost 3 bases, and 14 bases lay in between. CDR3 length: 15 amino acids. The CDR3 protein is CAWSVGFSSEETQYF. CDR3 nucleotide sequence: TGTGCCTGGAGTGTCGGGTTTTCGAGTGAAGAGACCCAGTACTTC.

V gene TRBV7-2 combines with J gene TRBJ2-5; D is undetermined. CDR3 length equals 13 residues. Trimming left V 4 bases short and J 5 bases short, with 11 bases between. Germline V lookup: CDR1 SGHTA, CDR2 FQGNSA. This chain's CDR3 is CASSSRHRETQYF. The CDR3 DNA reads as TGTGCCAGCAGCTCCCGCCACCGGGAGACCCAGTACTTC.

The V and J genes are TRBV15 and TRBJ2-1, with D hard to call. CDR3 length: 11 amino acids. Germline V gene data show CDR1 as LNHNV and CDR2 as YYDKDF (reference sequence). V was clipped by 5 bases and J by 4 bases, with 3 bases between them. The CDR3, as DNA: TGTGCCACCAGCCTTTACAATGAGCAGTTCTTC. The encoded protein is CATSLYNEQFF.

The rearrangement joins TRBV27 to TRBJ1-1, with 7 bases that match TRBD1. Germline CDR1 MNHEY, CDR2 SMNVEV (reference sequence). V was clipped by 6 bases and J by 0 bases; unmatched bases: 4. CDR3 length equals 14 residues. The CDR3 spells CASRGQRLNTEAFF. The DNA of the CDR3 is TGTGCCAGCAGGGGACAGCGCCTGAACACTGAAGCTTTCTTT.

The V gene is TRBV5-1, the J gene TRBJ2-3; D is unclear. CDR1 and CDR2 (germline): SGHRS, YFSETQ. Trimming stripped 0 bases from V and 1 base from J, with 6 bases between. The CDR3 consists of 14 residues. The CDR3 nucleotides read TGCGCCAGCAGCTTGGAAGCCGGCACAGATACGCAGTATTTT. This sequence encodes CASSLEAGTDTQYF.

This chain uses TRBV4-3 with TRBJ1-2; TRBD1 agrees at 7 bases. J was trimmed by 2 bases and V by 0 bases; bases with no gene match: 9. The V gene's germline CDR1 is LGHNA and CDR2 YSLEER. The CDR3 loop spans 17 amino acids. CDR3 coding DNA: TGCGCCAGCAGCCAAGAAGGGGGACCAGGGGGAAACTATGGCTACACCTTC. This codes for CASSQEGGPGGNYGYTF.

The chain joins TRBV6-1 to TRBJ1-1; a weak D match, TRBD1 (5 bases). The germline V gene has CDR1 MNHNS and CDR2 SASEGT. The CDR3 consists of 14 residues. V lost 2 bases and J 4 bases, leaving 11 bases between the germline ends. The CDR3 sequence: CASSERSQGTEAFF. CDR3 DNA sequence: TGTGCCAGCAGTGAACGGAGTCAGGGCACTGAAGCTTTCTTT.

The J gene is TRBJ1-4, the V gene TRBV6-1; possible D gene TRBD1, 5 bases. V was pared by 5 bases and J by 1 base, with 8 bases between. Germline CDR1 MNHNS, CDR2 SASEGT. The CDR3 is 14 residues long. CDR3 bases: TGTGCCAGCAGTAGACAGTTAACTAATGAAAAACTGTTTTTT. Encoded protein: CASSRQLTNEKLFF.

J is TRBJ2-5 and V is TRBV5-1, with D uncertain. The J call may not be correct, given that the DNA end is closer to TRBJ2-7. Germline V lookup: CDR1 SGHRS, CDR2 YFSETQ. This CDR3 contains 14 residues. This chain's CDR3 is CASSTYSPTYEQYF. The CDR3 nucleotides are TGCGCCAGCAGTACGTACAGCCCCACCTACGAGCAGTACTTC.

The rearrangement joins TRBV6-1 to TRBJ1-3, with 8 nucleotides matching TRBD1. This CDR3 contains 15 residues. Per germline, CDR1 MNHNS and CDR2 SASEGT. Trimming cost V 7 bases and J 0 bases; bases outside gene matches: 5. This chain's CDR3 is CASKPGQVSGNTIYF. The DNA for the CDR3 is TGTGCCAGCAAACCGGGACAGGTCTCTGGAAACACCATATATTTT.

The chain combines TRBV6-1 with TRBJ2-5; 9 bases map to TRBD1. The DNA end is more similar to TRBJ2-7, so the J call may be wrong. This CDR3 comprises 14 residues. Per the germline V gene, CDR1 is MNHNS and CDR2 is SASEGT. The CDR3 reads CASSNTGGWYEQYF. Here the CDR3 DNA reads TGTGCCAGCAGCAACACAGGGGGCTGGTACGAGCAGTACTTC.

The chain uses TRBV5-6 and TRBJ1-1; 7 nucleotides line up with TRBD1. CDR3 size: 14 residues. V lost 4 bases and J lost 1; bases outside the gene matches: 4. Germline V gives CDR1 SGHDT, CDR2 YYEEEE. The chain's CDR3 is CASSRTGENTEAFF. The CDR3 nucleotides are TGTGCCAGCAGCCGGACAGGAGAGAACACTGAAGCTTTCTTT.

J is TRBJ2-1 and V is TRBV7-7; the match to TRBD1 covers 8 bases. CDR1 is SSHAT and CDR2 is FNYEAQ in the germline V gene (reference sequence). This CDR3 contains 15 residues. V was pared by 3 bases and J by 0 bases, with 1 base of the junction left unmatched. CDR3 in DNA: TGTGCCAGCAGCTTGGACAGGGACTCCTACAATGAGCAGTTCTTC. Translation gives CASSLDRDSYNEQFF.

On this clone: In the same sample, other DNA sequences code for this CDR3. The V call is TRBV5-4, the J call TRBJ2-5, with D tentatively TRBD2 (7 bases). The CDR3 has 15 residues. Germline CDR1 and CDR2: SGHNT and YYREEE (reference sequence). V lost 0 bases to trimming and J lost 4 bases, with 13 bases between them. This CDR3 reads CASSLEGGRGETQYF. The CDR3 nucleotides are TGTGCCAGCAGCTTGGAGGGGGGGCGGGGAGAGACCCAGTACTTC. Filled out from reference TRBV5-4 and TRBJ2-5, the complete variable domain reads ETGVTQSPTHLIKTRGQQVTLRCSSQSGHNTVSWYQQALGQGPQFIFQYYREEENGRGNFPPRFSGLQFPNYSSELNVNALELDDSALYLCASSLEGGRGETQYFGPGTRLLVL.

The V and J genes are TRBV6-5 and TRBJ2-2; the D gene is possibly TRBD2 (6 bases). CDR1 MNHEY and CDR2 SVGAGI come from the germline V gene. The CDR3 spans 15 residues. The V and J ends lost 6 bases and 1 base respectively, with 12 bases between them. The DNA for the CDR3 is TGTGCCAGCAGCCTAGCGAATTTGAACACCGGGGAGCTGTTTTTT. Translating it yields CASSLANLNTGELFF.